This T cell receptor beta chain was sequenced for a study of human T cells and chemical hapten exposure. Study results and caveats: The count of PT1 expanded TCRs correlated positively with patch test score.

The V end lost 0 bases, the J end lost 12 bases, and 13 bases lay between the germline ends. The CDR3 length is 13 residues. Germline values: CDR1 SGDLS, CDR2 YYNGEE. The library tagged each cDNA molecule with unique molecular identifiers. Via MiXCR, TCRdb re-called the RACE reads, giving one row per CDR3 protein. This table has 25,000 to 35,000 distinct CDR3 sequences, 5% to 6.5% appearing once. In its sample, this clonotype was seen many times. The antigen is not known. The time point was: patch test 3, about 24 weeks after DPC sensitization. The treatment: therapeutic diphenylcyclopropenone sensitization with weekly scalp DPC.

The sample was whole blood, taken in connection with sensitization to the hapten diphenylcyclopropenone (DPC). The receptor was isolated from a man aged 25 to 45 with alopecia areata. Some clones in this sample may be carry-over from other donors' samples. This sequence joins TRBV9 and TRBJ2-1, with D unclear. This CDR3 reads CASSVGNRQGQFF. The CDR3 coding sequence is TGTGCCAGCAGCGTAGGGAACCGACAAGGGCAGTTCTTC.